This TCR beta chain was identified during a study of blood T cell repertoires in COVID-19. TCRdb keeps only in-frame clones here, not all; method: immunoSEQ multiplex PCR. The sample yields 130,000 or so clones, around 81% seen once. In its sample, this clone was seen once. Germline CDR1 SGHDN, CDR2 FVKESK. The CDR3 runs to 17 residues. After removal of 2 bases from V and 4 bases from J, the junction contained 11 bases not matched to a gene. The rearrangement joins TRBV14 to TRBJ1-2; 9 bases map to TRBD1. The sequence was collected from a woman in her fifties or sixties with active or convalescent COVID-19. The sample taken for sequencing was peripheral blood. In DNA form, the CDR3 reads TGTGCCAGCAGCCAACTCACTCCGGGACAGGGCTCCTATGGCTACACCTTC. Residues: CASSQLTPGQGSYGYTF.